The 18 T cell receptor beta chains listed next were all sequenced from one sample in a study of OX40 agonist ivuxolimab in advanced cancers. Sequencing was performed with immunoSEQ multiplex PCR; in TCRdb, only in-frame clones are kept and a portion is missing. The sample consists of around 70,000 clones, around 83% of them appearing once. The sample was CD4+ or CD8+ T cells sorted from blood, taken in a trial of the OX40 agonist ivuxolimab. These receptor sequences come from an adult with an advanced solid tumor such as melanoma, head and neck, liver or kidney cancer.

This chain connects TRBV21-1 to TRBJ1-6; the table calls TRBD1, which could not be checked here. TRBV21-1 is an annotated pseudogene. CDR3 size: 13 residues. Written as DNA, the CDR3 is TGTGCCAGCAGGAGAACAGGCCTGACACCCCTCCACTTT. It yields the protein CASRRTGLTPLHF.

This clone was recorded a few times. The V and J genes are TRBV7-6 and TRBJ2-1; the D is unclear. Trimming removed 1 base from V and 2 bases from J, with 9 bases in between. The CDR3 sequence is 15 residues long. Germline CDR1 SGHVS, CDR2 FNYEAQ. The CDR3 DNA reads TGTGCCAGCAGCTTAGATGGGCAGACCTACAATGAGCAGTTCTTC. It is translated as CASSLDGQTYNEQFF.

The chain employs TRBV5-8 and TRBJ2-5; D is uncertain. The CDR3 is 16 residues long. The V and J ends lost 0 bases and 4 bases respectively, with 16 bases between them. Germline assignment: CDR1 SGHTS and CDR2 YDEGEE. DNA for the CDR3: TGTGCCAGCAGCTTGGAGGGCCTAGTGAGGAGAGAGACCCAGTACTTC. Amino acids: CASSLEGLVRRETQYF.

The chain combines TRBV11-3 with TRBJ1-6; 9 bases are shared with TRBD1. Looked up from germline, CDR1 is SGHNT and CDR2 is YENEEA. The V gene end was trimmed by 6 bases and the J gene end by 7 bases; junction bases not matched to a gene: 7. The CDR3 runs to 15 residues. In nucleotides, the CDR3 is TGTGCCAGCAGTCCCGCGACAGGGGGAAATTCACCCCTCCACTTT. This gives the protein CASSPATGGNSPLHF. Full variable domain (rest looked up from reference TRBV11-3 and TRBJ1-6): EAGVVQSPRYKIIEKKQPVAFWCNPISGHNTLYWYLQNLGQGPELLIRYENEEAVDDSQLPKDRFSAERLKGVDSTLKIQPAELGDSAVYLCASSPATGGNSPLHFGNGTRLTVT.

This chain uses TRBV27 with TRBJ2-7; the D call may be TRBD1 or TRBD2 (5 bases each). Deletions cut 6 bases from V and 2 bases from J, with 17 bases between. Per germline, CDR1 MNHEY and CDR2 SMNVEV (reference sequence). This CDR3 has 15 residues. Written as DNA, the CDR3 is TGTGCCAGCAGCCCCGTCGGCGAGGGGACCTACGAGCAGTACTTC. Amino acids: CASSPVGEGTYEQYF.

This CDR3 reads CASSPRRGGNTDTQYF. The CDR3 coding sequence is TGTGCCAGCAGTCCCCGAAGGGGGGGGAACACAGATACGCAGTATTTT. The J gene is TRBJ2-3, the V gene TRBV7-2, with D tentatively TRBD2 (7 bases). Germline CDR1 reads SGHTA; CDR2 reads FQGNSA. The CDR3 is 16 residues long. V lost 6 bases to trimming and J lost 2 bases, with 18 bases between them. Complete variable domain (other parts from reference TRBV7-2 and TRBJ2-3): GAGVSQSPSNKVTEKGKDVELRCDPISGHTALYWYRQSLGQGLEFLIYFQGNSAPDKSGLPSDRFSAERTGGSVSTLTIQRTQQEDSAVYLCASSPRRGGNTDTQYFGPGTRLTVL.

The V gene is TRBV6-6, the J gene TRBJ2-6, with 7 nucleotides matching TRBD1. From germline, CDR1 is MNHNY and CDR2 SVGAGI (reference sequence). Losses at the gene ends were 7 bases for V and 4 bases for J; bases not matched to a gene: 7. There are 15 residues in the CDR3. CDR3 loop: CASTFRGSGANVLTF. As DNA, the CDR3 is TGTGCCAGCACTTTCAGGGGGTCCGGGGCCAACGTCCTGACTTTC.

The rearrangement uses TRBV18 and TRBJ2-7; TRBD1 matches at 8 bases. V shed 1 base and J 6 bases; nucleotides not matched to a gene: 8. The germline V gene encodes CDR1 KGHSH and CDR2 LQKENI. This CDR3 region has 15 residues. The CDR3 protein is CASSPLGQGMGEQYF. In DNA form, the CDR3 reads TGTGCCAGCTCACCACTCGGACAGGGAATGGGCGAGCAGTACTTC.

This sequence joins TRBV5-1 and TRBJ2-3; D unclear. V was cut by 1 base and J by 4 bases, with 7 bases left in between. The CDR3 has 13 residues. Germline V CDR1 and CDR2: SGHRS, YFSETQ. CDR3 in DNA: TGCGCCAGCAGCTTGAGCGACCCAGATACGCAGTATTTT. This encodes CASSLSDPDTQYF. The full variable domain, completed using reference TRBV5-1 and TRBJ2-3, is KAGVTQTPRYLIKTRGQQVTLSCSPISGHRSVSWYQQTPGQGLQFLFEYFSETQRNKGNFPGRFSGRQFSNSRSEMNVSTLELGDSALYLCASSLSDPDTQYFGPGTRLTVL.

The chain uses TRBV18 and TRBJ1-2; TRBD1 matches at 7 bases. CDR1 and CDR2 (germline): KGHSH, LQKENI. The CDR3 contains 17 residues. Losses at the gene ends were 1 base for V and 3 bases for J; bases not matched to a gene: 11. The CDR3 DNA follows: TGTGCCAGCTCACCACGTTCGGCAACGGGACAGCACTATGGCTACACCTTC. Encoded protein: CASSPRSATGQHYGYTF. Full variable domain (missing parts from reference TRBV18 and TRBJ1-2): NAGVMQNPRHLVRRRGQEARLRCSPMKGHSHVYWYRQLPEEGLKFMVYLQKENIIDESGMPKERFSAEFPKEGPSILRIQQVVRGDSAAYFCASSPRSATGQHYGYTFGSGTRLTVV.

This rearrangement joins TRBV11-2 to TRBJ1-4; D might be TRBD1 (5 bases). This CDR3 is built from 16 residues. V was cut by 5 bases and J by 4 bases, with 17 bases left in between. Germline V gives CDR1 SGHAT, CDR2 FQNNGV. DNA for the CDR3: TGTGCCAGCAGCCAAACCGGGACGCCTTTTAATGAAAAACTGTTTTTT. Its protein product is CASSQTGTPFNEKLFF.

The chain carries TRBV6-4 and TRBJ1-1; 7 bases map to TRBD1. Germline V gives CDR1 MRHNA, CDR2 SNTAGT. Unmatched junction bases numbered 10, after V lost 6 bases and J lost 3 bases. The CDR3 has 15 residues. The chain's CDR3 is CASRRDSLGDTEAFF. CDR3 sequence (DNA): TGTGCCAGCAGACGGGACAGCCTTGGGGACACTGAAGCTTTCTTT.

The chain recombines TRBV4-3 with TRBJ1-2; 8 bases are shared with TRBD1. V gave up 0 bases and J gave up 4 bases; unmatched junction bases: 10. The CDR3 loop spans 17 amino acids. CDR1 and CDR2 from the germline V gene are LGHNA and YSLEER. In DNA, the CDR3 is TGCGCCAGCAGCCAAGATCGGCCGACAGGGGCCCCCTATGGCTACACCTTC. Translation gives CASSQDRPTGAPYGYTF.

The chain links TRBV29-1 to TRBJ2-1; D might be TRBD1 or TRBD2, each matching 6 bases. The CDR3 runs to 11 residues. Germline V CDR1 and CDR2: SQVTM, ANQGSEA. Trimming left V 4 bases short and J 9 bases short, with 10 bases between. The CDR3 is CSVGRGGEQFF. The CDR3 DNA reads as TGCAGCGTTGGCAGGGGAGGTGAGCAGTTCTTC.

This chain links TRBV6-1 with TRBJ2-5; D may be TRBD1 (5 bases). Germline V gives CDR1 MNHNS, CDR2 SASEGT. The length of the CDR3 is 16 residues. Trimming removed 4 bases from V and 5 bases from J, with 20 bases in between. In DNA form, the CDR3 reads TGTGCCAGCAGTGCGTCCAGGGTTTGGGTTGGGGAGACCCAGTACTTC. As protein: CASSASRVWVGETQYF.

This chain joins TRBV18 and TRBJ1-6; 11 bases align to TRBD1. This CDR3 contains 17 residues. V gave up 2 bases and J gave up 9 bases; unmatched junction bases: 9. Germline V lookup: CDR1 KGHSH, CDR2 LQKENI. The CDR3 here is CASSPTRTGGEGSPLHF. CDR3 nucleotide sequence: TGTGCCAGCTCACCAACCCGGACAGGGGGCGAGGGTTCACCCCTCCACTTT.

The rearrangement joins TRBV5-6 to TRBJ2-1; 9 bases match TRBD1. This CDR3 contains 18 residues. Germline V CDR1 and CDR2: SGHDT, YYEEEE. V shed 0 bases and J 0 bases; nucleotides not matched to a gene: 7. Written as DNA, the CDR3 is TGTGCCAGCAGCTTGGTCCCGGGACAGGGTAGCTCCTACAATGAGCAGTTCTTC. As protein: CASSLVPGQGSSYNEQFF.

The chain has TRBV12-5 and TRBJ2-1, with 8 bases aligning to TRBD2. The trim removed 7 bases at V and 1 base at J, leaving 9 bases unmatched. Germline V CDR1 and CDR2: LGHNT, FRNRAP. The CDR3 covers 16 residues. The CDR3 DNA sequence: TGTGCTAGTGCTCGTCGGGGGGGCCTTTCCTACAATGAGCAGTTCTTC. Translating gives CASARRGGLSYNEQFF.